This T cell receptor (beta chain) was captured by sequencing in a study of regulatory T cells in long-lasting Graves disease. Findings of the study overall: Patients with persistent Graves' had lower TCR diversity than newly diagnosed patients.

Time point denoted: newly diagnosed GD, antithyroid drugs for less than 3 months. PBMC-derived RNA was used for the TCR library. This clonotype showed up many times. No antigen is known for it. Building of the TCR beta libraries involved iRepertoire HTBI primers and Arm-PCR of CDR3 regions. Each CDR3 protein is one row after TCRdb ran MiXCR on the multiplex PCR reads. Seen here are hundreds of thousands of distinct CDR3 sequences, around 17% observed once, and the top ten hold 18%. V lost 1 base and J lost 3, with 9 bases in between. The CDR3 length is 15 residues. From germline, CDR1 is SEHNR and CDR2 FQNEAQ (reference sequence). These data were also filed under a second study, of T cells in Graves' hyperthyroidism and ophthalmopathy.

This receptor was identified in a woman in her 30s with Graves disease. The rearrangement uses TRBV7-9 and TRBJ1-4; D is ambiguous. The source was peripheral blood mononuclear cells (PBMCs), collected at new diagnosis, from a patient treated with antithyroid drugs. CDR3 protein: CASSLDQGSNEKLFF. The CDR3 DNA reads as TGTGCCAGCAGCTTAGACCAAGGATCTAATGAAAAACTGTTTTTT.